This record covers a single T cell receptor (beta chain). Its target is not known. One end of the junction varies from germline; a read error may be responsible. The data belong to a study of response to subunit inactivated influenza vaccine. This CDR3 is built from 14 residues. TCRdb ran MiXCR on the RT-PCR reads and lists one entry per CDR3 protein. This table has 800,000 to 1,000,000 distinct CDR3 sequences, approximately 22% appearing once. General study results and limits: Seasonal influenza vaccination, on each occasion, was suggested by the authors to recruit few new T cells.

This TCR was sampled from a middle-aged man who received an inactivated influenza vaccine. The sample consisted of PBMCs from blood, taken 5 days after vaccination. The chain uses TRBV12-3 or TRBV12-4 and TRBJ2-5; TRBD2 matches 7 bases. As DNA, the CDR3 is TGTGCCAGCAGTCCAACGACTAGCCAAGTGACCCAGTACTTC. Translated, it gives CASSPTTSQVTQYF.